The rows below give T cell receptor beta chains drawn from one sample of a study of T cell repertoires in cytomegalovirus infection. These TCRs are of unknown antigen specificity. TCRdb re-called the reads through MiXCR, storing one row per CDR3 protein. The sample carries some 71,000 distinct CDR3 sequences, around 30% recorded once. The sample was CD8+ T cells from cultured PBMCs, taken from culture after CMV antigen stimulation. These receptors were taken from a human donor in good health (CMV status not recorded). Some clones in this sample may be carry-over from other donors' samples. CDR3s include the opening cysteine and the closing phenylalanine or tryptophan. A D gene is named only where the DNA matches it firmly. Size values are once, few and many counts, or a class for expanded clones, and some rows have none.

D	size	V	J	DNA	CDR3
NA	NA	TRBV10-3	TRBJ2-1	TGTGCCATCAGTGAGTCCCTAACTACGGAGCAGTTCTTC	CAISESLTTEQFF
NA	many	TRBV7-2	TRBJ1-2	TGTGCCAGCAGCGAGTCAGGTGCTGGCTACACCTTC	CASSESGAGYTF
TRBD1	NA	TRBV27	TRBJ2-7	TGTGCCAGCAGTTATTCCCCGGGACAGGGCTACGAGCAGTACTTC	CASSYSPGQGYEQYF
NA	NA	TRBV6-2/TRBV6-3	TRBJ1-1	TGTGCCAGCAGTGGGGCTTGGGACACTGAAGCTTTCTTT	CASSGAWDTEAFF
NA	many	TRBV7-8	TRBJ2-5	TGTGCCAGCAGCCGGAGAGGGTCGTTAGAGACCCAGTACTTC	CASSRRGSLETQYF
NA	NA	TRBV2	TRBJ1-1	TGTGCCAGCATCTCAGGGACTGAAGCTTTCTTT	CASISGTEAFF
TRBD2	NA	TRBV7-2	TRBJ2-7	TGTGCCAGCAGCTGGGGGAGGGGCGAGCAGTACTTC	CASSWGRGEQYF
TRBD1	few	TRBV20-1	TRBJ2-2	TGCAGTGCTAGGACAGGGGGCACCGGGGAGCTGTTTTTT	CSARTGGTGELFF
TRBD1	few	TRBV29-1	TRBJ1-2	TGCAGCGTTGCCCGGGACAGGGGGGGCTACACCTTC	CSVARDRGGYTF
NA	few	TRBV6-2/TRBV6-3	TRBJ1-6	TGTGCCAGCAGTTACTCGGACAATTCACCCCTCCACTTT	CASSYSDNSPLHF
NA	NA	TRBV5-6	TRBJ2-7	TGTGCCAGCAGCGATTCTACAGGGATCCTCAAGCAGTACTTC	CASSDSTGILKQYF
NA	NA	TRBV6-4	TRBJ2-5	TGTGCCAGCAGCCCGGGACCCGAAGAGACCCAGTACTTC	CASSPGPEETQYF
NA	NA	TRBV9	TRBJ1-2	TGTGCCAGCAGCGTAGACGCCGGATATAACTATGGCTACACCTTC	CASSVDAGYNYGYTF
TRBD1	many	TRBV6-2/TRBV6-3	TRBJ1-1	TGTGCCAGCAGCAATACGGGACAGGGGTTCGCTGAAGCTTTCTTT	CASSNTGQGFAEAFF
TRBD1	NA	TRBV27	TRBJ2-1	TGTGCCAGCAGTTTAGGGACAGGCTACAATGAGCAGTTCTTC	CASSLGTGYNEQFF
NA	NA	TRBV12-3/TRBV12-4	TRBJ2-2	TGTGCCAGCAGTTTAGACAACACCGGGGAGCTGTTTTTT	CASSLDNTGELFF
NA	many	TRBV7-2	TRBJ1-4	TGTGCCAGCAGCTTAAACAGGGCTAGGATAGCAACTAATGAAAAACTGTTTTTT	CASSLNRARIATNEKLFF
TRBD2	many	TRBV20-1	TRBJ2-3	TGCAGTGCTGTTATAGCGGGGGGGCCGATAGATACGCAGTATTTT	CSAVIAGGPIDTQYF
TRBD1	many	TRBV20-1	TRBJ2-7	TGCAGTGCTAGAGATAGGGCAGAATGGACAGGGGGGGAATACGAGCAGTACTTC	CSARDRAEWTGGEYEQYF
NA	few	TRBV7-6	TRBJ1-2	TGTGCCAGCAGCTTAGGGGGGAAGTGGGGCTACACCTTC	CASSLGGKWGYTF
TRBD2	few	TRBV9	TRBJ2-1	TGTGCCAGCAGCCCCCGACTAGCGGGAGATTACAATGAGCAGTTCTTC	CASSPRLAGDYNEQFF
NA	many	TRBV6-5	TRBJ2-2	TGTGCCAGCAGTTACCCGACAGGTACCGGGGAGCTGTTTTTT	CASSYPTGTGELFF
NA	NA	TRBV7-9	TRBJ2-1	TGTGCCAGCAGCCGCGGGACGGGAGTATCCTACAATGAGCAGTTCTTC	CASSRGTGVSYNEQFF
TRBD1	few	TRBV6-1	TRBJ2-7	TGTGCCAGCAGTTCGACAGGGAAGGAGCAGTACTTC	CASSSTGKEQYF
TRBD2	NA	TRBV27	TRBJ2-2	TGTGCCAGCAGTGCCCACCCGGGACTAGCGCTACTCCCGGGGGGCACCGGGGAGCTGTTTTTT	CASSAHPGLALLPGGTGELFF
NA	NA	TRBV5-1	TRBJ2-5	TGCGCCAGCAGCTGGGCCTCATCCCAAGAGACCCAGTACTTC	CASSWASSQETQYF
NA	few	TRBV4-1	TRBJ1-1	TGCGCCAGCAGCCAAGAAGCACAGGGCGGTAGTTACACTGAAGCTTTCTTT	CASSQEAQGGSYTEAFF
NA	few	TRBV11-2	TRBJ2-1	TGTGCCATCCCGTCGGGGAGCTCCTACAATGAGCAGTTCTTC	CAIPSGSSYNEQFF
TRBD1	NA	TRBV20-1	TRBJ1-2	TGCAGTGCTAGAGACCCGGGACAGGGAAATGGCTACACCTTC	CSARDPGQGNGYTF
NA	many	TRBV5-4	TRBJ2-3	TGTGCCAGCAGTCTCGGTAGCACAGATACGCAGTATTTT	CASSLGSTDTQYF